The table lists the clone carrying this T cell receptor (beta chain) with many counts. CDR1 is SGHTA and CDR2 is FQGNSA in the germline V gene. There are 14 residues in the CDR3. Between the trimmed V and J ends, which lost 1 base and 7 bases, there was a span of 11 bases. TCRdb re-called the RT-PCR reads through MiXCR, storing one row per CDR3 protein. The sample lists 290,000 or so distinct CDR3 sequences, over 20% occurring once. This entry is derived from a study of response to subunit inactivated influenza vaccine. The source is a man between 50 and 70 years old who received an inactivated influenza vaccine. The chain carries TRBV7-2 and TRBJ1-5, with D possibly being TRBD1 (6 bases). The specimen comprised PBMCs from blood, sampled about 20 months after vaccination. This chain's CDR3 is CASSLVRGDQPQHF. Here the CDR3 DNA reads TGTGCCAGCAGCTTAGTCAGGGGAGACCAGCCCCAGCATTTT.